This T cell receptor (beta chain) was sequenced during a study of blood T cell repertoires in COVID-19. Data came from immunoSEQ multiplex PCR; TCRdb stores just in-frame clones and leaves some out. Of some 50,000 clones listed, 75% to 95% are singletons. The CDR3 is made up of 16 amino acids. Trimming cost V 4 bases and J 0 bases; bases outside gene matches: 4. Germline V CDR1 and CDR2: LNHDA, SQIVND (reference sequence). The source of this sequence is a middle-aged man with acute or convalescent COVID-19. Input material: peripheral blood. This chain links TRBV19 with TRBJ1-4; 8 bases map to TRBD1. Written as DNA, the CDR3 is TGTGCCAGTAGTAGACAGGGGCTTGCAACTAATGAAAAACTGTTTTTT. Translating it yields CASSRQGLATNEKLFF.